These 8 T cell receptor beta chains originate from one sample sequenced in a study of CD8 T cells in Susac syndrome. After extraction with the RNeasy kit, 0.5 to 1 ug of the RNA was reverse transcribed using random hexamers. Using its own MiXCR run on the immunoSEQ multiplex PCR reads, TCRdb lists one record per CDR3 protein. The sample includes some 120,000 distinct CDR3 sequences, around 95% of them seen just once. Sequences were obtained from CD4+ T cells from PBMCs. The source is a human donor in good health.

CDR3 amino acids: CSVRGYQNTGELFF. CDR3 nucleotides: TGCAGCGTTCGAGGGTATCAGAACACCGGGGAGCTGTTTTTT. V usage is TRBV29-1 and J usage is TRBJ2-2, with a possible D match to TRBD2 (5 bases). Germline loops: CDR1 SQVTM, CDR2 ANQGSEA. The V and J ends lost 5 bases and 1 base respectively, with 11 bases between them. The CDR3 has 14 residues.

The chain is built from TRBV15 and TRBJ1-2, with 9 positions matching TRBD1. Germline CDR1 and CDR2: LNHNV and YYDKDF (reference sequence). The CDR3 contains 15 residues. After removal of 4 bases from V and 2 bases from J, the junction contained 5 bases not matched to a gene. This chain's CDR3 is CATSKGGQGNYGYTF. CDR3 sequence (DNA): TGTGCCACCAGCAAAGGGGGACAGGGAAACTATGGCTACACCTTC.

The chain is built from TRBV7-9 and TRBJ1-2, with D uncertain. CDR1 and CDR2 (germline): SEHNR, FQNEAQ (reference sequence). The CDR3 spans 17 residues. V was clipped by 1 base and J by 3 bases, with 18 bases between them. The CDR3 bases are TGTGCCAGCAGCTTAGGAGAAGCTGCCAAGGGCCACTATGGCTACACCTTC. Its protein is CASSLGEAAKGHYGYTF. The whole variable domain, filled in from reference TRBV7-9 and TRBJ1-2, reads DTGVSQNPRHKITKRGQNVTFRCDPISEHNRLYWYRQTLGQGPEFLTYFQNEAQLEKSRLLSDRFSAERPKGSFSTLEIQRTEQGDSAMYLCASSLGEAAKGHYGYTFGSGTRLTVV.

This chain connects TRBV20-1 to TRBJ2-2; TRBD2 agrees at 12 bases. The V gene's germline CDR1 is DFQATT and CDR2 SNEGSKA (reference sequence). V lost 5 bases, J lost 7 bases, and 8 bases stayed unmatched. The CDR3 is made up of 15 amino acids. The chain's CDR3 is CSAARTSGTVGELFF. The CDR3 DNA reads as TGCAGTGCTGCGAGGACTAGCGGGACGGTCGGGGAGCTGTTTTTT.

V and J are TRBV5-1 and TRBJ1-1; D may be TRBD1 (5 bases). V lost 7 bases, J lost 6 bases, and 19 bases lay in between. Germline CDR1 SGHRS, CDR2 YFSETQ. The CDR3 sequence is 14 residues long. The CDR3 nucleotides read TGCGCCAGCCGAGACACGCAGGGTGGTCCTGAAGCTTTCTTT. Amino acid sequence: CASRDTQGGPEAFF.

The rearrangement uses TRBV20-1 and TRBJ1-1; D unclear. The V end lost 5 bases, the J end lost 7 bases, and 17 bases lay between the germline ends. In germline, CDR1 is DFQATT, CDR2 SNEGSKA (reference sequence). The CDR3 length is 13 residues. The DNA for the CDR3 is TGCAGTGCTCGGGAGAGGATTATGGATGAAGCTTTCTTT. Translating it yields CSARERIMDEAFF.

The rearrangement joins TRBV20-1 to TRBJ1-1; 8 nucleotides agree with TRBD1. Germline V gene data show CDR1 as DFQATT and CDR2 as SNEGSKA (reference sequence). Losses at the gene ends were 3 bases for V and 4 bases for J; bases not matched to a gene: 10. The CDR3 spans 15 residues. CDR3 nucleotides: TGCAGTGCTAGCCCCGGACAGGGAAGGGCCACTGAAGCTTTCTTT. Translation gives CSASPGQGRATEAFF.

The rearrangement joins TRBV19 to TRBJ1-1; weak D call: TRBD1 (5 bases). The CDR3 covers 15 residues. Germline CDR1 LNHDA, CDR2 SQIVND (reference sequence). V lost 8 bases, J lost 4 bases, and 20 bases lay in between. The CDR3 loop is CASDSGAGWRTEAFF. In nucleotides, the CDR3 is TGTGCCAGTGACTCCGGGGCAGGGTGGCGCACTGAAGCTTTCTTT.